A selection of T cell receptor beta chains follows, all from one sample in a study of T cells in Graves' hyperthyroidism and ophthalmopathy. TCRdb independently ran MiXCR on the multiplex PCR reads; one entry per CDR3 protein. This sample has about 590,000 distinct CDR3 sequences, with about a sixth found just once. The sample comprised blood. These TCRs come from a woman in her 30s with Graves' hyperthyroidism. The CDR3 runs from the conserved cysteine through the conserved F or W. A D gene is named only where the DNA matches it firmly. Clone size, where shown, is once, few, many, or a class for clones that have expanded.

CSAELAADNEQFF,TGCAGTGCCGAACTAGCGGCCGACAATGAGCAGTTCTTC,TRBD2,TRBV20-1,13,TRBJ2-1,few
CASSFDRGLRDTQYF,TGTGCCAGCAGTTTTGACAGGGGGCTGAGAGATACGCAGTATTTT,TRBD1,TRBV27,15,TRBJ2-3,once
CASRAQRVRHEQYF,TGTGCCAGCAGAGCACAACGGGTCCGGCACGAGCAGTACTTC,-,TRBV5-6,14,TRBJ2-7,many
CASSLDGPPPQPQHF,TGTGCCAGCAGCTTAGACGGGCCCCCCCCCCAGCCCCAGCATTTT,-,TRBV7-2,15,TRBJ1-5,many
CASSHSSRLKGWTDTQYF,TGTGCCAGCAGCCACTCCTCCCGCCTCAAGGGGTGGACAGATACGCAGTATTTT,-,TRBV7-2,18,TRBJ2-3,-
CASSYIRGGTDTQYF,TGTGCCAGCAGTTATATTCGGGGCGGCACAGATACGCAGTATTTT,-,TRBV6-1,15,TRBJ2-3,few
CAWSVRKTSGRSSNTGELFF,TGTGCCTGGAGTGTACGAAAAACTAGCGGGAGGTCGTCGAACACCGGGGAGCTGTTTTTT,TRBD2,TRBV30,20,TRBJ2-2,-
CASSLVGGNYNEQFF,TGCGCCAGCAGCTTGGTCGGGGGGAACTACAATGAGCAGTTCTTC,TRBD2,TRBV5-1,15,TRBJ2-1,-
CSARVVAGGHNEQFF,TGCAGTGCTAGAGTTGTAGCGGGAGGACACAATGAGCAGTTCTTC,TRBD2,TRBV20-1,15,TRBJ2-1,many
CASSLVAGLYGDNEQFF,TGTGCCAGCAGCTTAGTAGCAGGCCTCTATGGGGACAATGAGCAGTTCTTC,-,TRBV7-2,17,TRBJ2-1,many
CASSWRDQLLRGPPDTQYF,TGTGCCAGCAGCTGGAGGGACCAATTACTCCGAGGACCCCCAGATACGCAGTATTTT,-,TRBV5-8,19,TRBJ2-3,few
CASSRDRVNNEQFF,TGTGCCAGCAGCCGTGACAGGGTAAACAATGAGCAGTTCTTC,TRBD1,TRBV7-3,14,TRBJ2-1,many
CASSPGTENYGYTF,TGTGCCAGCTCACCGGGGACAGAAAACTATGGCTACACCTTC,TRBD1,TRBV18,14,TRBJ1-2,-
CATRDRDRATYEQYF,TGTGCCACCAGGGACCGGGACAGGGCTACCTACGAGCAGTACTTC,TRBD1,TRBV10-3,15,TRBJ2-7,-
CASRLDGTGELFF,TGTGCCAGCAGATTAGACGGGACCGGGGAGCTGTTTTTT,-,TRBV13,13,TRBJ2-2,-
CASSLGMSSGNEQYF,TGTGCCAGCAGCTTAGGGATGTCTAGCGGGAACGAGCAGTACTTC,TRBD2,TRBV11-2,15,TRBJ2-7,few
CASSPGTSGIRTGTQYF,TGTGCCAGCAGCCCAGGGACTAGCGGGATACGCACTGGTACGCAGTATTTT,TRBD2,TRBV7-2,17,TRBJ2-3,many
CSAIGAGAVNEQFF,TGCAGTGCTATTGGAGCGGGAGCGGTCAATGAGCAGTTCTTC,TRBD2,TRBV20-1,14,TRBJ2-1,many
CSARVGRGAEAFF,TGCAGTGCTAGAGTGGGCAGAGGCGCTGAAGCTTTCTTT,-,TRBV20-1,13,TRBJ1-1,-
CASSPPILAGASEQFF,TGTGCCAGCAGCCCTCCCATCTTAGCGGGAGCCTCTGAGCAGTTCTTC,TRBD2,TRBV3-1,16,TRBJ2-1,many
CASSPRTENTGELFF,TGTGCCAGCAGTCCCAGGACCGAGAACACCGGGGAGCTGTTTTTT,-,TRBV27,15,TRBJ2-2,-
CASSLARGSTDTQYF,TGTGCCAGCAGCTTAGCTCGAGGTAGCACAGATACGCAGTATTTT,-,TRBV7-9,15,TRBJ2-3,many
CSARDAGISYEQYF,TGCAGTGCTAGAGATGCCGGTATATCCTACGAGCAGTACTTC,-,TRBV20-1,14,TRBJ2-7,few
CASSLLGGVGTDTQYF,TGTGCCAGCAGCCTACTCGGGGGCGTTGGCACAGATACGCAGTATTTT,-,TRBV6-1,16,TRBJ2-3,many
CASSLVRDGSYEQYF,TGTGCCAGCAGTTTAGTCCGGGACGGCTCCTACGAGCAGTACTTC,-,TRBV12-3/TRBV12-4,15,TRBJ2-7,many
CASGLTTGGLRSTEQFF,TGTGCTAGTGGTTTGACGACAGGGGGCTTAAGGTCGACTGAGCAGTTCTTC,TRBD1,TRBV12-5,17,TRBJ2-1,few
CASSPSRGSSYNSPLHF,TGTGCCAGCAGCCCGTCCAGGGGGAGCTCCTATAATTCACCCCTCCACTTT,TRBD1,TRBV3-1,17,TRBJ1-6,-
CASSLAGQGGSPLHF,TGTGCCAGCAGCTTAGCGGGACAGGGCGGTTCACCCCTCCACTTT,TRBD1,TRBV11-2,15,TRBJ1-6,many
CASSYPALASYNEQFF,TGTGCCAGCAGTTATCCGGCACTAGCGTCTTACAATGAGCAGTTCTTC,TRBD2,TRBV6-2/TRBV6-3,16,TRBJ2-1,-
CSAEPGTGGRETQYF,TGCAGTGCGGAGCCCGGGACAGGGGGCCGTGAGACCCAGTACTTC,TRBD1,TRBV20-1,15,TRBJ2-5,many
CASSQWTSGYNEQFF,TGTGCCAGCAGTCAATGGACTAGCGGCTACAATGAGCAGTTCTTC,TRBD2,TRBV6-1,15,TRBJ2-1,many
CASSQDPQRESYF,TGTGCCAGCAGCCAAGACCCCCAGCGGGAGTCGTACTTC,TRBD2,TRBV3-1,13,TRBJ2-5,many
CASSLRYREREGKNSYEQYF,TGTGCCAGCAGCTTGAGGTACAGAGAGCGGGAGGGTAAGAACTCCTACGAGCAGTACTTC,TRBD2,TRBV11-2,20,TRBJ2-7,few
CASSDLRWDRGFYTDTQYF,TGCGCCAGCAGCGACCTGAGGTGGGACAGGGGGTTTTACACAGATACGCAGTATTTT,TRBD1,TRBV5-1,19,TRBJ2-3,-
CASIERGETQYF,TGTGCCAGCATCGAGCGTGGAGAGACCCAGTACTTC,-,TRBV7-2,12,TRBJ2-5,-
CASSVGGSLNYNEQFF,TGTGCCAGCAGCGTAGGGGGGAGTTTGAATTACAATGAGCAGTTCTTC,-,TRBV9,16,TRBJ2-1,few
CASSRQGGHNEQFF,TGTGCCAGCAGTCGACAGGGCGGCCACAATGAGCAGTTCTTC,TRBD1,TRBV6-1,14,TRBJ2-1,many
CASKGLELFF,TGTGCCAGCAAAGGCCTGGAACTGTTTTTT,-,TRBV2,10,TRBJ1-4,many
CASSPYRGRSTDTQYF,TGTGCCAGCAGCCCATATCGGGGGCGTAGCACAGATACGCAGTATTTT,-,TRBV27,16,TRBJ2-3,many
CASSRGGGLVSNYGYTF,TGTGCCAGCAGCAGGGGCGGGGGGTTGGTGTCTAACTATGGCTACACCTTC,-,TRBV27,17,TRBJ1-2,many
CASSLIAGEYEQYF,TGTGCCAGCAGCTTGATAGCGGGAGAGTACGAGCAGTACTTC,TRBD2,TRBV7-6,14,TRBJ2-7,many
CASSLGRGAANYGYTF,TGCGCCAGCAGCTTGGGGCGAGGGGCAGCCAACTATGGCTACACCTTC,-,TRBV5-1,16,TRBJ1-2,many
CSASPAPLTGVYEQFF,TGCAGTGCTAGCCCAGCCCCACTAACGGGAGTCTATGAGCAGTTCTTC,-,TRBV20-1,16,TRBJ2-1,-
CASSFEGPNTEAFF,TGCGCCAGCAGCTTCGAGGGCCCGAACACTGAAGCTTTCTTT,-,TRBV5-1,14,TRBJ1-1,few
CASSTTHGVNEQFF,TGTGCCAGCAGTACCACGCATGGTGTGAATGAGCAGTTCTTC,-,TRBV12-3/TRBV12-4,14,TRBJ2-1,many
CASSLGTSGGIREQFF,TGTGCCAGCAGTTTAGGGACTAGCGGGGGTATTCGTGAGCAGTTCTTC,TRBD2,TRBV28,16,TRBJ2-1,many